The T cell receptor beta chain described here comes from a study of T cell responses to AZD1222 COVID-19 vaccine. V gave up 4 bases and J gave up 8 bases, with 8 bases separating them. Germline values: CDR1 MNHNY, CDR2 SVGAGI (reference sequence). This CDR3 contains 12 residues. This clone was observed a single time. TCRdb's table, derived via immunoSEQ multiplex PCR, lists solely in-frame clones and lacks some. The repertoire holds some 150,000 clones, with approximately 90% as singletons. The TCR originated in an adult in good health. The genes are TRBV6-6 and TRBJ2-2, with no clear D. The sequencing used peripheral blood, collected on day 0 of AZD1222 vaccination. The CDR3 nucleotides read TGTGCCAGCAGTTCGGATGGTGGGGAGCTGTTTTTT. This translates into CASSSDGGELFF.